The 32 T cell receptor beta chains in this list originate from one sample, sequenced in a study of CD8 T cells in Susac syndrome. The authors reverse transcribed roughly 0.5 to 1 ug RNA with random hexamers. TCRdb redid the calling of the immunoSEQ multiplex PCR reads with MiXCR, one entry per CDR3 protein. Here the sample spans 200,000 or so distinct CDR3 sequences, 90% to 95% being singletons. Sequencing was performed on CD4+ T cells from PBMCs. The receptors here all came from a human donor with multiple sclerosis.

The chain uses TRBV5-1 and TRBJ2-5, with TRBD1 identical over 9 bases. The V segment lost 4 bases and the J segment 1 base; nucleotides outside the gene matches: 8. The germline gives CDR1 SGHRS, CDR2 YFSETQ. This CDR3 region has 16 residues. The CDR3 region has the DNA TGCGCCAGCAGCCTTTTTCCGGGACAGGGCCAAGAGACCCAGTACTTC. Protein product: CASSLFPGQGQETQYF.

The CDR3 nucleotides read TGTGCCAGCAGCGTGCGACACCTTAATTCACCCCTCCACTTT. Translated: CASSVRHLNSPLHF. The rearrangement uses TRBV9 and TRBJ1-6; D remains ambiguous. The V gene's germline CDR1 is SGDLS and CDR2 YYNGEE. Trimming shortened V by 2 bases and J by 6 bases, and 9 bases separated the two germline ends. CDR3 size: 14 residues. Full variable domain (outside the CDR3, taken from reference TRBV9 and TRBJ1-6): DSGVTQTPKHLITATGQRVTLRCSPRSGDLSVYWYQQSLDQGLQFLIQYYNGEERAKGNILERFSAQQFPDLHSELNLSSLELGDSALYFCASSVRHLNSPLHFGNGTRLTVT.

This sequence joins TRBV2 and TRBJ1-2; maybe TRBD1 (6 bases). The germline V and J ends were trimmed by 7 bases and 1 base, with 22 bases remaining between them. CDR3 size: 17 residues. Germline CDR1 SNHLY, CDR2 FYNNEI. This chain's CDR3 is CASIRLKRDKLNYGYTF. CDR3 nucleotides: TGTGCCAGCATCCGTTTGAAGCGGGACAAGCTTAACTATGGCTACACCTTC. The full variable domain, its missing parts supplied by reference TRBV2 and TRBJ1-2, is EPEVTQTPSHQVTQMGQEVILRCVPISNHLYFYWYRQILGQKVEFLVSFYNNEISEKSEIFDDQFSVERPDGSNFTLKIRSTKLEDSAMYFCASIRLKRDKLNYGYTFGSGTRLTVV.

The CDR3 nucleotides are TGTGCCAGCAGCCCTTCGCGCTACGAGCAGTACTTC. Protein product: CASSPSRYEQYF. The chain links TRBV12-3 or TRBV12-4 to TRBJ2-7; D gene uncertain. V lost 6 bases and J lost 3, with 9 bases in between. This CDR3 is built from 12 residues.

The chain combines TRBV3-1 with TRBJ2-7; D assignment may be TRBD1 or TRBD2 (6 bases each). Germline values: CDR1 LGHDT, CDR2 YNNKEL (reference sequence). The CDR3 loop spans 15 amino acids. V lost 4 bases, J lost 5 bases, and 18 bases lay in between. The CDR3 sequence: CASSPRRGSLNEQYF. The CDR3 bases are TGTGCCAGCAGCCCCAGGAGGGGGAGTCTCAACGAGCAGTACTTC.

This clonotype was seen just once. The rearrangement joins TRBV30 to TRBJ1-4, with TRBD1 matching 10 bases. CDR3 size: 14 residues. Germline assignment: CDR1 GTSNPN and CDR2 SVGIG (reference sequence). With 4 bases clipped from V and 10 bases from J, the junction kept 9 bases outside the gene matches. The CDR3 coding sequence is TGTGCCTGGATCTCCTGGGACAGGGGAGGAAAACTGTTTTTT. Encoded protein: CAWISWDRGGKLFF.

The chain combines TRBV30 with TRBJ2-3, with D possibly TRBD2 on 6 matching bases. The CDR3 covers 17 residues. V gave up 3 bases and J gave up 4 bases, with 23 bases separating them. The germline V gene has CDR1 GTSNPN and CDR2 SVGIG (reference sequence). The CDR3 sequence: CAWRKSRDLPPSDTQYF. The CDR3 DNA reads TGTGCCTGGAGAAAGTCGCGGGACTTACCTCCCTCAGATACGCAGTATTTT. Looking up the rest from reference TRBV30 and TRBJ2-3 gives the full variable domain: SQTIHQWPATLVQPVGSPLSLECTVEGTSNPNLYWYRQAAGRGLQLLFYSVGIGQISSEVPQNLSASRPQDRQFILSSKKLLLSDSGFYLCAWRKSRDLPPSDTQYFGPGTRLTVL.

J is TRBJ1-2 and V is TRBV15; D is ambiguous. Per the germline V gene, CDR1 is LNHNV and CDR2 is YYDKDF (reference sequence). This CDR3 has 13 residues. V dropped 1 base and J dropped 4 bases, with 7 bases sitting between them. CDR3 nucleotides: TGTGCCACCAGCAGAGGGACGATCTATGGCTACACCTTC. This codes for CATSRGTIYGYTF.

The chain joins TRBV24-1 to TRBJ2-5; possibly TRBD2 for D (6 bases). Trimming cost V 5 bases and J 4 bases, with 10 bases left between them. CDR3 length: 13 amino acids. Germline V gene data show CDR1 as KGHDR and CDR2 as SFDVKD. CDR3 residues: CATSARRGETQYF. CDR3 DNA sequence: TGTGCCACCAGTGCGAGGCGGGGAGAGACCCAGTACTTC.

The chain has TRBV9 and TRBJ1-5, with D unresolved. The V gene lost 3 bases and the J gene lost 5 bases, with 9 bases spanning the gap. Germline CDR1 SGDLS, CDR2 YYNGEE. The CDR3 is 13 residues long. The CDR3 sequence is CASSAGRDQPQHF. The CDR3 DNA follows: TGTGCCAGCAGCGCCGGACGGGATCAGCCCCAGCATTTT.

The DNA for the CDR3 is TGTGCCAGCAGTGGGCGTAGCTCTGGGGCCAACGTCCTGACTTTC. It yields the protein CASSGRSSGANVLTF. This rearrangement joins TRBV3-1 to TRBJ2-6; unclear D gene. CDR1 and CDR2 from the germline V gene are LGHDT and YNNKEL (reference sequence). Between the trimmed V and J ends, which lost 6 bases and 0 bases, there was a span of 9 bases. CDR3 length equals 15 residues.

The V gene is TRBV4-2, the J gene TRBJ2-1; D gene uncertain. V lost 1 base to trimming and J lost 4 bases, with 8 bases between them. Germline CDR1 reads LGHNA; CDR2 reads YNFKEQ. This CDR3 is 14 amino acids long. The CDR3 loop reads CASSQVTLYNEQFF. In DNA form, the CDR3 reads TGTGCCAGCAGCCAAGTGACCTTGTACAATGAGCAGTTCTTC.

This chain links TRBV9 with TRBJ2-2; D is perhaps TRBD2 (6 bases). CDR1 and CDR2 from the germline V gene are SGDLS and YYNGEE. This CDR3 has 16 residues. The V end was cut by 4 bases, the J end by 4 bases, with 17 bases between. CDR3 amino acids: CASSPRLEGSTGELFF. CDR3 sequence (DNA): TGTGCCAGCAGCCCCAGACTAGAGGGGAGCACCGGGGAGCTGTTTTTT.

The CDR3 DNA reads as TGCGCCAGCAGCTCCCAGACAACGGGTAATGAAAAACTGTTTTTT. This encodes CASSSQTTGNEKLFF. The chain uses TRBV5-1 and TRBJ1-4, with D unresolved. V lost 3 bases, J lost 4 bases, and 13 bases lay in between. The CDR3 runs 15 residues. Germline assignment: CDR1 SGHRS and CDR2 YFSETQ.

V and J are TRBV3-1 and TRBJ1-1; D is uncertain. This CDR3 has 12 residues. The ends were cut back, 2 bases at V and 4 bases at J, with 5 bases in the middle. Looked up from germline, CDR1 is LGHDT and CDR2 is YNNKEL (reference sequence). CDR3 DNA sequence: TGTGCCAGCAGCCAACGGCCCACTGAAGCTTTCTTT. It is translated as CASSQRPTEAFF.

The chain links TRBV25-1 to TRBJ2-1, with a possible D match to TRBD2 (6 bases). This CDR3 region has 13 residues. Trimming cost V 3 bases and J 9 bases, with 12 bases left between them. CDR1 and CDR2 (germline): MGHDK, SYGVNS. CDR3 residues: CASSDRLVGEQFF. CDR3 nucleotides: TGTGCCAGCAGTGATCGACTAGTGGGTGAGCAGTTCTTC. The full variable domain, its missing parts supplied by reference TRBV25-1 and TRBJ2-1, is EADIYQTPRYLVIGTGKKITLECSQTMGHDKMYWYQQDPGMELHLIHYSYGVNSTEKGDLSSESTVSRIRTEHFPLTLESARPSHTSQYLCASSDRLVGEQFFGPGTRLTVL.

V and J are TRBV24-1 and TRBJ2-7, with D tentatively TRBD1 or TRBD2 (5 bases each). The ends were cut back, 4 bases at V and 7 bases at J, with 10 bases in the middle. The CDR3 runs 12 residues. Germline CDR1 reads KGHDR; CDR2 reads SFDVKD. Here the CDR3 reads CATSERGSEQYF. In DNA, the CDR3 is TGTGCCACCAGTGAGAGGGGTAGTGAGCAGTACTTC.

This sequence joins TRBV29-1 and TRBJ2-3; 7 nucleotides line up with TRBD1. The CDR3 runs 14 residues. The germline V gene has CDR1 SQVTM and CDR2 ANQGSEA. The V and J ends lost 3 bases and 4 bases, in that order; junction bases with no gene match: 7. The CDR3 sequence is CSVDATGTADTQYF. CDR3 nucleotide sequence: TGCAGCGTTGACGCGACAGGGACCGCAGATACGCAGTATTTT.

The chain carries TRBV5-4 and TRBJ2-5, with 10 bases identical to TRBD2. The CDR3 totals 15 residues. Germline trimming cut 0 bases from V and 5 bases from J; bases unmatched to any gene: 4. Looked up from germline, CDR1 is SGHNT and CDR2 is YYREEE (reference sequence). Here the CDR3 reads CASSLGMTSGETQYF. Here the CDR3 DNA reads TGTGCCAGCAGCTTGGGGATGACTAGCGGGGAGACCCAGTACTTC.

The CDR3 nucleotides read TGTGCCAGCAGCCTCCTAGGGATAAGCAATCAGCCCCAGCATTTT. As protein: CASSLLGISNQPQHF. This chain uses TRBV5-6 with TRBJ1-5, with D unresolved. Germline V gene data show CDR1 as SGHDT and CDR2 as YYEEEE. V was shortened by 4 bases and J by 1 base, with 12 bases between the two germline ends. The CDR3 extends over 15 amino acids.

V usage is TRBV3-1 and J usage is TRBJ2-4; D gene unclear. Germline V gives CDR1 LGHDT, CDR2 YNNKEL (reference sequence). V was shortened by 1 base and J by 0 bases, with 7 bases between the two germline ends. The CDR3 is made up of 15 amino acids. The CDR3 nucleotides are TGTGCCAGCAGCCAAGGTCTCCTAGCCAAAAACATTCAGTACTTC. Amino acid sequence: CASSQGLLAKNIQYF.

This chain links TRBV9 with TRBJ2-3, with no clear D. V gave up 2 bases and J gave up 5 bases, with 15 bases separating them. The CDR3 loop spans 15 amino acids. The germline CDR1 and CDR2 sequences are SGDLS and YYNGEE. CDR3 amino acids: CASSVTGSTQDTQYF. The CDR3 bases are TGTGCCAGCAGCGTTACCGGCTCCACCCAAGATACGCAGTATTTT.

The chain couples TRBV30 to TRBJ1-6, with 10 bases matching TRBD1. This CDR3 comprises 14 residues. Germline CDR1 reads GTSNPN; CDR2 reads SVGIG (reference sequence). The V segment lost 6 bases and the J segment 9 bases; nucleotides outside the gene matches: 8. Here the CDR3 DNA reads TGTGCCTGCCCCGGACAGGGGGGCGTTTCACCCCTCCACTTT. Its protein product is CACPGQGGVSPLHF.

The chain carries TRBV5-4 and TRBJ2-2; tentative D call: TRBD2 (5 bases). This CDR3 comprises 15 residues. The germline CDR1 and CDR2 sequences are SGHNT and YYREEE (reference sequence). Trimming removed 5 bases at V and 7 bases at J, with 18 bases between. CDR3 region: CASSYWTRRGGELFF. The CDR3 region has the DNA TGTGCCAGCAGTTATTGGACTCGGCGTGGCGGGGAGCTGTTTTTT. Filled out from reference TRBV5-4 and TRBJ2-2, the complete variable domain reads ETGVTQSPTHLIKTRGQQVTLRCSSQSGHNTVSWYQQALGQGPQFIFQYYREEENGRGNFPPRFSGLQFPNYSSELNVNALELDDSALYLCASSYWTRRGGELFFGEGSRLTVL.

The V gene is TRBV30, the J gene TRBJ2-5, with a possible D match to TRBD2 (5 bases). The V and J ends lost 2 bases and 5 bases respectively, with 15 bases between them. Per germline, CDR1 GTSNPN and CDR2 SVGIG (reference sequence). CDR3 size: 14 residues. The CDR3 bases are TGTGCCTGGAGTCGGAACACCGGAGGCGAGACCCAGTACTTC. It specifies CAWSRNTGGETQYF.

The rearrangement links TRBV20-1 to TRBJ2-3; the D gene is possibly TRBD1 (5 bases). The germline V and J ends were trimmed by 6 bases and 3 bases, with 7 bases remaining between them. Germline CDR1 DFQATT, CDR2 SNEGSKA (reference sequence). This CDR3 has 11 residues. CDR3 in amino acids: CSATGTDTQYF. Here the CDR3 DNA reads TGCAGTGCAACAGGAACAGATACGCAGTATTTT.

The sample holds one count of this clonotype. The V call is TRBV12-3 or TRBV12-4, the J call TRBJ1-2; unclear D gene. The CDR3 is 13 residues long. Trimming took 2 bases from V and 7 from J, leaving 11 bases between them. The CDR3 sequence: CASSLRSIAGYTF. Here the CDR3 DNA reads TGTGCCAGCAGTTTAAGGTCGATAGCTGGCTACACCTTC.

The rearrangement joins TRBV15 to TRBJ1-2, with D hard to call. The CDR3 is 13 residues long. V lost 0 bases to trimming and J lost 4 bases, with 6 bases between them. The germline V gene encodes CDR1 LNHNV and CDR2 YYDKDF (reference sequence). The CDR3 sequence is CATSRDKSYGYTF. Here the CDR3 DNA reads TGTGCCACCAGCAGAGATAAGAGCTATGGCTACACCTTC. The full variable domain, in which reference TRBV15 and TRBJ1-2 provide the parts outside the CDR3, is DAMVIQNPRYQVTQFGKPVTLSCSQTLNHNVMYWYQQKSSQAPKLLFHYYDKDFNNEADTPDNFQSRRPNTSFCFLDIRSPGLGDTAMYLCATSRDKSYGYTFGSGTRLTVV.

This chain joins TRBV24-1 and TRBJ2-7, with D perhaps TRBD2 (6 bases). From germline, CDR1 is KGHDR and CDR2 SFDVKD. The CDR3 spans 14 residues. V was clipped by 3 bases and J by 2 bases, with 10 bases between them. The CDR3 DNA follows: TGTGCCACCAGTGATGGGGGGAGACCCTACGAGCAGTACTTC. Translating it yields CATSDGGRPYEQYF.

CDR3 sequence reads: CASSVAQDNSPLHF. CDR3 nucleotide sequence: TGTGCCAGCAGCGTAGCGCAAGACAATTCACCCCTCCACTTT. This chain uses TRBV9 with TRBJ1-6; D call uncertain. Between the trimmed V and J ends, which lost 0 bases and 7 bases, there was a span of 8 bases. The germline V gene encodes CDR1 SGDLS and CDR2 YYNGEE. The length of the CDR3 is 14 residues.

The V call is TRBV2, the J call TRBJ2-7; D is possibly TRBD1 (6 bases). V shed 3 bases and J shed 8 bases, with 17 bases lying between them. CDR1 is SNHLY and CDR2 is FYNNEI in the germline V gene. This CDR3 spans 14 amino acids. The CDR3, as DNA: TGTGCCAGCAGTGATGGACAGCATTCCGGGAAGCAGTACTTC. It is translated as CASSDGQHSGKQYF.

The rearrangement joins TRBV12-5 to TRBJ2-7; D gene unclear. CDR3 length: 11 residues. Per germline, CDR1 LGHNT and CDR2 FRNRAP. The germline V and J ends were trimmed by 1 base and 7 bases, with 5 bases remaining between them. This CDR3 reads CASGLASEQYF. CDR3 DNA sequence: TGTGCTAGTGGTTTGGCATCGGAGCAGTACTTC.